This T cell receptor (beta chain) comes out of a study of blood T cell repertoires in COVID-19. Across the study: Acute and convalescent COVID-19 samples came from the United States, Italy and Spain.

CDR3 length: 16 amino acids. Germline CDR1 is SGHVS and CDR2 is FNYEAQ. Trimming removed 6 bases from V and 0 bases from J; junction bases left unmatched: 7. In the study's own analysis: Amplification of reference gene primers provided the estimated nucleated cell counts. Repertoires were generated with immunoSEQ multiplex PCR, while TCRdb's copy carries only in-frame clones and drops some. V, J and clone size were drawn from that table, and D and trimming were deduced from the DNA. Of roughly 90,000 clones in the sample, over 80% are singletons; the top ten hold roughly 32%. The chain uses TRBV7-6 and TRBJ2-2, with 7 bases fitting TRBD1. Material for sequencing was peripheral blood. The sequence derives from a woman aged 80 or over with active or convalescent COVID-19. CDR3 coding DNA: TGTGCCAGCAGGGGACAGATCGCTCCGAACACCGGGGAGCTGTTTTTT. This gives the protein CASRGQIAPNTGELFF. The full variable domain, in which reference TRBV7-6 and TRBJ2-2 provide the parts outside the CDR3, is GAGVSQSPRYKVTKRGQDVALRCDPISGHVSLYWYRQALGQGPEFLTYFNYEAQQDKSGLPNDRFSAERPEGSISTLTIQRTEQRDSAMYRCASRGQIAPNTGELFFGEGSRLTVL.